This TCR beta chain is from a study of identical twins. General study points: The models systematically underestimated how much out-of-frame TCR alpha was shared in monozygotic twins. For out-of-frame alpha sequences shared by twins, low generation probability was in excess.

About this clonotype: The antigen remains undetermined.

This CDR3 has 17 amino acids. CDR1 is SGHTA and CDR2 is FQGNSA in the germline V gene. V shed 1 base, J shed 2 bases, and the junction held 5 bases outside the gene matches. Template switching introduced a universal primer site, and the cDNA bore unique molecular identifiers. One entry per CDR3 protein, called by TCRdb with MiXCR from the 5' RACE reads. The table lists 1.5 million to 2 million distinct CDR3 sequences, about 32% of them singletons. The source material was cord blood. The rearrangement joins TRBV7-2 to TRBJ2-7, with TRBD2 matching over 13 bases. The source is a newborn girl in good health. CDR3 sequence reads: CASSLVRTSGGAYEQYF. In DNA form, the CDR3 reads TGTGCCAGCAGCTTAGTTCGAACTAGCGGGGGGGCCTACGAGCAGTACTTC.